The clone carrying this T cell receptor (beta chain) was detected a few times. The antigen remains undetermined. This sample is part of a study of Tregs in tolerant kidney transplant recipients. Profiling relied on immunoSEQ multiplex PCR, and the TCRdb table lists in-frame clones only, not all of them. The sample records 200,000 to 300,000 clones, about 80% being singletons. Unstimulated regulatory T cells (CD4+CD25+CD127-), CD4+CD25- non-regulatory cells, CD4 and CD8 cells were FACS-sorted from thawed PBMCs. CDR3 length: 13 residues. Germline V gene lookup returns CDR1 SNHLY and CDR2 FYNNEI. Trimming shortened V by 9 bases and J by 0 bases, and 12 bases separated the two germline ends. Study outcomes and limitations: This study did not directly address biological reproducibility. Expanding Tregs on activated donor B cells appeared to best identify donor-specific TCRbeta clones. Findings come from small patient numbers and require larger validation.

J is TRBJ2-7 and V is TRBV2; D is undetermined. Material for sequencing was CD4+ T cells from blood. The TCR sequence derives from a human donor in good health. The chain's CDR3 is CASLLRRSYEQYF. The CDR3 nucleotides read TGTGCCAGTCTCCTTCGACGCTCCTACGAGCAGTACTTC.